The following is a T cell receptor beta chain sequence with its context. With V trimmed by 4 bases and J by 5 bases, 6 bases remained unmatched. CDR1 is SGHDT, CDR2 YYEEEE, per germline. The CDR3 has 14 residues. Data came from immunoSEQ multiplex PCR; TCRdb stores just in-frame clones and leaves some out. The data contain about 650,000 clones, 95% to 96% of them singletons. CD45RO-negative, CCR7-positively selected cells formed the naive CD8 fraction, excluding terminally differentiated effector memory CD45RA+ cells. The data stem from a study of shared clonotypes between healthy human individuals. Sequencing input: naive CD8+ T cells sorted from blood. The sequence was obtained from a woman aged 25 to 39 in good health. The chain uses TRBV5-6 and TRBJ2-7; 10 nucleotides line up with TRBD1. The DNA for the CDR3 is TGTGCCAGCAGCCTTGGACAGGGGGTCAACGAGCAGTACTTC. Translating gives CASSLGQGVNEQYF.